This TCR beta chain was captured by sequencing in a study of blood T cell repertoires in COVID-19. Study summary: The United States, Italy and Spain were the sources of the acute and convalescent COVID-19 samples.

Participants, roughly 18 to 90 years old, spanned fewer than 30 US areas. Generated by immunoSEQ multiplex PCR, the TCRdb table keeps only in-frame clones and is missing some. The sample shows about 370,000 clones, around 89% of them seen only once. The CDR3 length is 13 residues. The V end lost 3 bases, the J end lost 13 bases, and 13 bases lay between the germline ends. The V gene's germline CDR1 is KGHSH and CDR2 LQKENI. The rearrangement uses TRBV18 and TRBJ1-6; D might be TRBD1 (5 bases). The TCR originated in a man in his late teens or twenties who had recovered from COVID-19. Sequencing used PBMCs or T cells enriched from blood (not recorded which). CDR3 region: CASSPQGSGPLHF. The CDR3 coding sequence is TGTGCCAGCTCACCCCAGGGAAGTGGGCCCCTCCACTTT.